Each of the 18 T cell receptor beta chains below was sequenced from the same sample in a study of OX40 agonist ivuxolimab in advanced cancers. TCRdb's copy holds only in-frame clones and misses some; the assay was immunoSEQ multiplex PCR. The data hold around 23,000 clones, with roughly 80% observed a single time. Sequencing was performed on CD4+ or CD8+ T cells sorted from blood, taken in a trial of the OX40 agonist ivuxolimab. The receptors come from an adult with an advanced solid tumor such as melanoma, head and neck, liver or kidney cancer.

The CDR3 nucleotides are TGTGCCTGGAATGCAGGGTGGAACTATGGCTACACCTTC. Translating gives CAWNAGWNYGYTF. The chain employs TRBV30 and TRBJ1-2; TRBD1 might be the D (5 bases). Germline CDR1 GTSNPN, CDR2 SVGIG (reference sequence). The CDR3 is 13 amino acids. Trimming cost V 4 bases and J 2 bases, with 11 bases left between them. The variable domain in full, with the rest retrieved from reference TRBV30 and TRBJ1-2, is SQTIHQWPATLVQPVGSPLSLECTVEGTSNPNLYWYRQAAGRGLQLLFYSVGIGQISSEVPQNLSASRPQDRQFILSSKKLLLSDSGFYLCAWNAGWNYGYTFGSGTRLTVV.

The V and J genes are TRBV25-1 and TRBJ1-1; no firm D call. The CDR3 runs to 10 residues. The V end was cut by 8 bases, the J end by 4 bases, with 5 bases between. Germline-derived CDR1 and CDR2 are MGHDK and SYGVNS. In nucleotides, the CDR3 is TGTGCCAGCGGCACCACTGAAGCTTTCTTT. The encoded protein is CASGTTEAFF.

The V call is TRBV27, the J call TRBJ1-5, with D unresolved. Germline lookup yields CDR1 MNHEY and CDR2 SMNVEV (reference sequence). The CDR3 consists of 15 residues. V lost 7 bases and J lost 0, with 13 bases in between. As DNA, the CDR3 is TGTGCCAGCAAGACGTCCCCAACTAGCAATCAGCCCCAGCATTTT. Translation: CASKTSPTSNQPQHF.

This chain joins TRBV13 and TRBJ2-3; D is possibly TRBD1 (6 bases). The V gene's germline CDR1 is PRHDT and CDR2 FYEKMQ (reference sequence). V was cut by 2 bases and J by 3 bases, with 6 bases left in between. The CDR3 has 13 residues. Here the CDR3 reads CASSLRGTDTQYF. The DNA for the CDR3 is TGTGCCAGCAGCTTAAGGGGGACAGATACGCAGTATTTT.

CDR3 residues: CASSFQGAYEQYF. CDR3 sequence (DNA): TGTGCCAGCAGTTTCCAGGGGGCCTACGAGCAGTACTTC. V gene TRBV27 combines with J gene TRBJ2-7, with 7 positions matching TRBD1. The ends lost 3 bases at V and 2 bases at J; junction bases unmatched: 1. CDR1 is MNHEY and CDR2 is SMNVEV in the germline V gene (reference sequence). The CDR3 sequence is 13 residues long.

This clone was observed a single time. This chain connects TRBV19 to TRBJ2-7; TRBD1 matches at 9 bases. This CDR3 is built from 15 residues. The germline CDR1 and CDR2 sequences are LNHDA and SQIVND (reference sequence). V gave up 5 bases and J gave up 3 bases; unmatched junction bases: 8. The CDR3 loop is CASSVGQGLIYEQYF. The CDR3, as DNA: TGTGCCAGTAGTGTAGGACAGGGGCTGATCTACGAGCAGTACTTC.

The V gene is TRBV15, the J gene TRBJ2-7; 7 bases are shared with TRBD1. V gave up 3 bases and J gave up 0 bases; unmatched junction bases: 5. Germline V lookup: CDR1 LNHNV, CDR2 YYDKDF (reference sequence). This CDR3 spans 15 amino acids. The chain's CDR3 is CATSRETGFSYEQYF. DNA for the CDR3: TGTGCCACCAGCAGGGAGACAGGGTTCTCCTACGAGCAGTACTTC.

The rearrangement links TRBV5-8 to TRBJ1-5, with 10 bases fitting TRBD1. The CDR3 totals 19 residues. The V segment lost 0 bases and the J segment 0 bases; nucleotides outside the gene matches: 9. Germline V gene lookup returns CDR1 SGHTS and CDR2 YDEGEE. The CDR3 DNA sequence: TGTGCCAGCAGCTTGGCTAGGGACAGGGGCCCGTATAGCAATCAGCCCCAGCATTTT. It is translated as CASSLARDRGPYSNQPQHF.

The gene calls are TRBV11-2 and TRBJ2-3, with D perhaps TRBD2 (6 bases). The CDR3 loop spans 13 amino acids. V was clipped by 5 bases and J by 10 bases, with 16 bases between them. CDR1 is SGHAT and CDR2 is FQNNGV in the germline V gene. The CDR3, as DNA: TGTGCCAGCAGCCAAGAGGACTGGGAGGCGCAGTATTTT. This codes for CASSQEDWEAQYF. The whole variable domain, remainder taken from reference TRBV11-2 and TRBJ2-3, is EAGVAQSPRYKIIEKRQSVAFWCNPISGHATLYWYQQILGQGPKLLIQFQNNGVVDDSQLPKDRFSAERLKGVDSTLKIQPAKLEDSAVYLCASSQEDWEAQYFGPGTRLTVL.

The CDR3 coding sequence is TGTGCCAGCAGCCACGGACAGTTCTACGAGCAGTACTTC. It is translated as CASSHGQFYEQYF. V is TRBV14 and J is TRBJ2-7; TRBD1 might be the D (6 bases). The CDR3 contains 13 residues. The V and J ends lost 3 bases and 3 bases respectively, with 9 bases between them. Germline V gives CDR1 SGHDN, CDR2 FVKESK.

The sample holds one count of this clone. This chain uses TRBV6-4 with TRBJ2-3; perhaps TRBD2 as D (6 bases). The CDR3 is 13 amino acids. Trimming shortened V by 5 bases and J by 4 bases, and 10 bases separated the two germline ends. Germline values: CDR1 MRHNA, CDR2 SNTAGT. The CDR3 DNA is TGTGCCAGCAGTATCAGGGAGGCAGATACGCAGTATTTT. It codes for CASSIREADTQYF.

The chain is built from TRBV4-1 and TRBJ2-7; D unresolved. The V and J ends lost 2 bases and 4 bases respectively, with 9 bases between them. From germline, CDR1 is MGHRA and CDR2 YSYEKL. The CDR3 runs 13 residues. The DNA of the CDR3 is TGCGCCAGCAGCCAAACTCCCGAATACGAGCAGTACTTC. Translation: CASSQTPEYEQYF.

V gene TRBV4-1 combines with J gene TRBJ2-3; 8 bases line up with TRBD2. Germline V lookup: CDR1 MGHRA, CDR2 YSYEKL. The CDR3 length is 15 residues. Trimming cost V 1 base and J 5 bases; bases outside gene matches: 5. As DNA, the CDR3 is TGCGCCAGCAGCCAAGCGGGAGGGCCGTTAGATACGCAGTATTTT. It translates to CASSQAGGPLDTQYF.

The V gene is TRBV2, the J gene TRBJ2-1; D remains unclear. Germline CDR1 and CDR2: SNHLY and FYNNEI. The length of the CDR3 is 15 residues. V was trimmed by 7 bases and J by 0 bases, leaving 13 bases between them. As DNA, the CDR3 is TGTGCCAGCACCGCTTGGGTATCCTCCTACAATGAGCAGTTCTTC. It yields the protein CASTAWVSSYNEQFF.

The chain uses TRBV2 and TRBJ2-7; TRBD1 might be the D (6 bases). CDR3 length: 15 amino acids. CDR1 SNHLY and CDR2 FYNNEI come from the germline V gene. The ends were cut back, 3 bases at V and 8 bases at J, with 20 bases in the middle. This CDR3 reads CASSDDSEGDYKQYF. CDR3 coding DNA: TGTGCCAGCAGTGACGACAGCGAGGGGGATTACAAGCAGTACTTC.

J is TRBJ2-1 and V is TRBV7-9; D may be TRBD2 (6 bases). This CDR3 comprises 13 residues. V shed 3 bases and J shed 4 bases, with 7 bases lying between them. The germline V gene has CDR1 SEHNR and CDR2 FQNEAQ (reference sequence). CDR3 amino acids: CASSLSGYNEQFF. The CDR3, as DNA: TGTGCCAGCAGCTTGAGCGGGTACAATGAGCAGTTCTTC. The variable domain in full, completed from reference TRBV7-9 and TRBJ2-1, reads DTGVSQNPRHKITKRGQNVTFRCDPISEHNRLYWYRQTLGQGPEFLTYFQNEAQLEKSRLLSDRFSAERPKGSFSTLEIQRTEQGDSAMYLCASSLSGYNEQFFGPGTRLTVL.

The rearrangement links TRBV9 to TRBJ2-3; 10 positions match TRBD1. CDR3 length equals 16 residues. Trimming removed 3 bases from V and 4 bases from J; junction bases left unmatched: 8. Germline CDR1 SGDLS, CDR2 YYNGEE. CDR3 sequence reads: CASSAPGTGVADTQYF. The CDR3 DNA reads TGTGCCAGCAGCGCCCCAGGGACAGGGGTCGCAGATACGCAGTATTTT.

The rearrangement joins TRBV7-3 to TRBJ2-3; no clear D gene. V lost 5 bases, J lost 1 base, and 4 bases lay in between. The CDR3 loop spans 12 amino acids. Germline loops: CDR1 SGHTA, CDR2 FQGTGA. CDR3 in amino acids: CASSPRTDTQYF. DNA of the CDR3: TGTGCCAGCAGCCCCCGCACAGATACGCAGTATTTT.